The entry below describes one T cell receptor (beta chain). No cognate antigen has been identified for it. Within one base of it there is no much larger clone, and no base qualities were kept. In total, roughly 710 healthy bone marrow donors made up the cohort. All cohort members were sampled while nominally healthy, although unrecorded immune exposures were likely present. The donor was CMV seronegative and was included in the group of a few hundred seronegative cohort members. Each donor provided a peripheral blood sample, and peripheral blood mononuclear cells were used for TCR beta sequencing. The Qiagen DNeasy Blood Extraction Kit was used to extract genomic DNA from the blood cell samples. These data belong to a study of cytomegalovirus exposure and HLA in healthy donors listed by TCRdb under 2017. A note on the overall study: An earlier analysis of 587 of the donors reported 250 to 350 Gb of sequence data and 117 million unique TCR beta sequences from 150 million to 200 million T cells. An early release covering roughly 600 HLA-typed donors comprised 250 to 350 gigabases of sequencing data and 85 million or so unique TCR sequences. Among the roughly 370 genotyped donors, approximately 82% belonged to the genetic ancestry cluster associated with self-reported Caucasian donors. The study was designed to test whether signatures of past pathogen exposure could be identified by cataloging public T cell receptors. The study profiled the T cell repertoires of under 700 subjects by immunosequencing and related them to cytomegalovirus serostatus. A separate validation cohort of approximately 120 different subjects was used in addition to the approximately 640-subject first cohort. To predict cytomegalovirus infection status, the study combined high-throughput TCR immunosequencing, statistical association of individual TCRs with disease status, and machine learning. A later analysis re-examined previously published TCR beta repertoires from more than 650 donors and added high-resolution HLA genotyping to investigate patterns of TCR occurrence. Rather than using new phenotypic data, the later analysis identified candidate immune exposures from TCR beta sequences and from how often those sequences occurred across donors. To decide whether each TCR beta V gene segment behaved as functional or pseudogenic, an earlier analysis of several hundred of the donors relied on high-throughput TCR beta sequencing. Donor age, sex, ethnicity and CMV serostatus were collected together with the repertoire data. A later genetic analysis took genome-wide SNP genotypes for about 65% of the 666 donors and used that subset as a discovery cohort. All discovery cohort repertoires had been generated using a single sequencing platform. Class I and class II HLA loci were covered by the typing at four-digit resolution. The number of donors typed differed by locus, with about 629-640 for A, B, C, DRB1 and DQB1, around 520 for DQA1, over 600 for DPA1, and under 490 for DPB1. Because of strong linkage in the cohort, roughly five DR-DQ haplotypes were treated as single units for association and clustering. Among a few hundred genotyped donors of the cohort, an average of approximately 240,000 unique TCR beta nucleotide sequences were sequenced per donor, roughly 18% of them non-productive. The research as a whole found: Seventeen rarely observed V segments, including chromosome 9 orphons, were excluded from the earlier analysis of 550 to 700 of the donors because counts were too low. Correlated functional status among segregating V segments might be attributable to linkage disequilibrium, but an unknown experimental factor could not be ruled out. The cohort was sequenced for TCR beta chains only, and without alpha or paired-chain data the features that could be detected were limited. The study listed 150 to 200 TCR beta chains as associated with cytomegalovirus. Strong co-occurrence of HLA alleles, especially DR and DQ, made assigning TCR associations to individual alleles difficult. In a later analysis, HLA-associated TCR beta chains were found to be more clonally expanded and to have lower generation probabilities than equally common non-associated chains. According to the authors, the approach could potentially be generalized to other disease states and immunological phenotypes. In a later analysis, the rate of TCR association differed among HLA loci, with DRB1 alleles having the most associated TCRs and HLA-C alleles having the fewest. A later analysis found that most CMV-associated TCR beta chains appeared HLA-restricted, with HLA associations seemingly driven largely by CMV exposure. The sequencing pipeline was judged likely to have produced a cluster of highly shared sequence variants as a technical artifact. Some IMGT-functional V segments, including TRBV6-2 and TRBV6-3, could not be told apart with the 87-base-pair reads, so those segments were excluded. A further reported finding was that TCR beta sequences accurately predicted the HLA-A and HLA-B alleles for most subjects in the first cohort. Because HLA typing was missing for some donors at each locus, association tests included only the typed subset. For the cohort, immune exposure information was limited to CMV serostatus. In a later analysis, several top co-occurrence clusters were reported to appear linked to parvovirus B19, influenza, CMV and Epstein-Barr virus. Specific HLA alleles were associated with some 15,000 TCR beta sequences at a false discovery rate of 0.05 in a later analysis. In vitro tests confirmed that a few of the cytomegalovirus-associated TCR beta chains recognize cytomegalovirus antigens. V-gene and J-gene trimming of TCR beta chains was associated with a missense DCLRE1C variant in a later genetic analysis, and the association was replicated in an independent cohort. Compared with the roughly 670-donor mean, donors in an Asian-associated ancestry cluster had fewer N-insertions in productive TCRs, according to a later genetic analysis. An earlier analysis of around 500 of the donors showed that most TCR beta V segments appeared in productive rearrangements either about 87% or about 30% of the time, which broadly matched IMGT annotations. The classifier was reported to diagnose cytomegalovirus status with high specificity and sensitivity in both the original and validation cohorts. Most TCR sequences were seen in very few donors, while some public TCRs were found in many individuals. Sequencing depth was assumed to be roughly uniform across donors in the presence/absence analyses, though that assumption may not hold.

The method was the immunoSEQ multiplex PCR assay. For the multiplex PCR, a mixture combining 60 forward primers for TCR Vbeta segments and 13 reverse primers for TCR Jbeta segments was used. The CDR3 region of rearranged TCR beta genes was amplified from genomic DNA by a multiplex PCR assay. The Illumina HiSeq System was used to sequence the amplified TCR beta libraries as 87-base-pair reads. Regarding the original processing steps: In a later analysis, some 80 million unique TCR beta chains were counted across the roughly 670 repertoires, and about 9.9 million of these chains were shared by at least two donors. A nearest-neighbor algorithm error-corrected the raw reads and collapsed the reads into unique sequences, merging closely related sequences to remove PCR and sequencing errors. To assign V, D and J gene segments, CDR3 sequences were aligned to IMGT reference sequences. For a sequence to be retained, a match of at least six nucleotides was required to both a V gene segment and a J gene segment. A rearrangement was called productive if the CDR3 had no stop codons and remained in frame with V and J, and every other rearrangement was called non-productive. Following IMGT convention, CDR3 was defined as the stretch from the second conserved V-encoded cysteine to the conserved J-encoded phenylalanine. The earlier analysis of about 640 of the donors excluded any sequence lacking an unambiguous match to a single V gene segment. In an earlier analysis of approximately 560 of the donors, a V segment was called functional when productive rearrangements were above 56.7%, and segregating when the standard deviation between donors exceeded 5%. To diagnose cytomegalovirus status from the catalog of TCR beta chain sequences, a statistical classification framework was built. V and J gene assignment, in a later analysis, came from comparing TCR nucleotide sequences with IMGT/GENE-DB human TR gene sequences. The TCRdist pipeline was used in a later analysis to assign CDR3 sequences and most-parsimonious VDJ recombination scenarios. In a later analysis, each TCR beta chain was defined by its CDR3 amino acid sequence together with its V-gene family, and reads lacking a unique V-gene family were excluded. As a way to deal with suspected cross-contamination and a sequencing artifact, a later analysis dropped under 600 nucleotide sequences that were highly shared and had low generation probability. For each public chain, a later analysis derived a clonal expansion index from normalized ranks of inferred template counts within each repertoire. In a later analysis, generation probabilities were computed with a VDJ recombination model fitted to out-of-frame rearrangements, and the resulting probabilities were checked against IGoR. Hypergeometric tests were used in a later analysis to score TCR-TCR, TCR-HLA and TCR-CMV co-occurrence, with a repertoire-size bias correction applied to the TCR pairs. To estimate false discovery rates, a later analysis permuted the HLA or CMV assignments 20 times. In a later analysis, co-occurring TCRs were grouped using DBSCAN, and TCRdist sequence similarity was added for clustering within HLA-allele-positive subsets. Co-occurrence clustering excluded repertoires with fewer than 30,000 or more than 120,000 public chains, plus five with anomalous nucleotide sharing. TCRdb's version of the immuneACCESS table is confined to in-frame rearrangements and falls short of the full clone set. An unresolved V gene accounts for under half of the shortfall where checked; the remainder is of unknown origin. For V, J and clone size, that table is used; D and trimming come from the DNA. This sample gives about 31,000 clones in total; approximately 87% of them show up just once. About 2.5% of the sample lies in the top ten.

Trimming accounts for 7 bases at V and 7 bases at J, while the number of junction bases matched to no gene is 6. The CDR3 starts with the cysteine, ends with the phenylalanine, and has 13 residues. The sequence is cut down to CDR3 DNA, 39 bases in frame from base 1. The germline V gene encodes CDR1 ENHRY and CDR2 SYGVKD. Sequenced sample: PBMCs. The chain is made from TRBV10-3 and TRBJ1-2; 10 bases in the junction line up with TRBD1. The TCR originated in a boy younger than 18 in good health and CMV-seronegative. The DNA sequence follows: TGTGCCATCACTGACAGGGGGCTTGGTGGCTACACCTTC. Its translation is CAITDRGLGGYTF.